This TCR beta chain was found in a study of CD8+CD57+ T cells in acquired aplastic anemia. About the study: Quantities of DNA derived from sorted CD4+ and CD8+ cells averaged roughly 3 ug. Study outcomes and limitations: No significant difference in CD8+ Simpson's diversity was found between patients and controls. The number of CD8+ CDR3 sequences shared by patients and controls was about 27.

CDR1 DFQATT and CDR2 SNEGSKA come from the germline V gene (reference sequence). V was clipped by 6 bases and J by 8 bases; unmatched bases: 7. CDR3 length: 12 residues. Patients chosen for sequencing had shown CD8+CD57+ cell expansion by flow cytometry. Among the patients, none had received any therapy at the time of blood sampling. Comment on this clonotype: Its matching antigen is unknown.

It was genomic DNA that served as the template for profiling TCR beta VDJ and CDR3. TCRdb reanalysed the reads using MiXCR and keeps one entry per CDR3 protein. This sample has hundreds of thousands of distinct CDR3 sequences, with approximately 51% found just once. The sample was sorted CD4+, CD8+, or CD8+CD57+ T cells (not recorded which) from PBMCs. The sequence was obtained from a human donor with aplastic anemia. This chain joins TRBV20-1 and TRBJ1-2; TRBD1 matches at 9 bases. CDR3 in amino acids: CSAAQGARGYTF. The DNA for the CDR3 is TGCAGTGCGGCACAGGGGGCGAGAGGCTACACCTTC.